This T cell receptor beta chain was recorded in a study of blood T cell repertoires in COVID-19. This clone was recorded a few times. J lost 5 bases, V lost 8 bases, and 5 bases had no gene match. The CDR3 is 12 amino acids. Germline V gene sequence: CDR1 MNHEY, CDR2 SMNVEV (reference sequence). Repertoires were generated with immunoSEQ multiplex PCR, while TCRdb's copy carries only in-frame clones and drops some. The sample lists some 260,000 clones, 88% occurring once. The V gene is TRBV27, the J gene TRBJ1-1; 7 nucleotides match TRBD1. This TCR came from a woman aged 25 to 45 with acute or convalescent COVID-19. Material for sequencing was peripheral blood. This chain's CDR3 is CASAQTGTEAFF. CDR3 coding DNA: TGTGCCAGCGCCCAGACAGGGACTGAAGCTTTCTTT.